These T cell receptor beta chains were read from a single sample in a study of OX40 agonist ivuxolimab in advanced cancers. The method was immunoSEQ multiplex PCR; TCRdb's version includes in-frame clones alone and lacks a portion of them. Of fewer than 40,000 clones listed, roughly 89% are singletons. Source: CD4+ or CD8+ T cells sorted from blood, taken in a trial of the OX40 agonist ivuxolimab. The receptors were sampled from an adult with an advanced solid tumor such as melanoma, head and neck, liver or kidney cancer. CDR3s include the opening cysteine and the closing phenylalanine or tryptophan. A D gene is named only where the DNA matches it firmly. Size is omitted from some rows. Given values are once, few, many or a class for expanded clones.

J gene | clone size | D gene | V gene | CDR3 DNA | CDR3 protein
TRBJ2-5 | - | - | TRBV9 | TGTGCCAGTGGGACCCAGTACTTC | CASGTQYF
TRBJ1-4 | - | - | TRBV9 | TGTGCCAGCAGCGTAGGGGCCGGGGGTGAAAAACTGTTTTTT | CASSVGAGGEKLFF
TRBJ1-4 | - | TRBD1 | TRBV5-6 | TGTGCCAGCAGCTTGGCCGGACAGGGATCTAATGAAAAACTGTTTTTT | CASSLAGQGSNEKLFF
TRBJ1-1 | few | - | TRBV13 | TGTGCCAGCAGCCCCGACCGGGGCACTGAAGCTTTCTTT | CASSPDRGTEAFF
TRBJ1-5 | - | - | TRBV2 | TGTGCCAGCAATTCAGGTAGCAATCAGCCCCAGCATTTT | CASNSGSNQPQHF
TRBJ1-2 | - | - | TRBV7-2 | TGTGCCAGCAGCACTAAACGAGACGGAAAGACCTATGGCTACACCTTC | CASSTKRDGKTYGYTF
TRBJ2-1 | - | - | TRBV14 | TGTGCCAGCAGCCAAGATTTGAGGGAGGTGCCTATCAATGAGCAGTTCTTC | CASSQDLREVPINEQFF
TRBJ1-1 | - | - | TRBV9 | TGTGCCAGCAGCGTAGAAGAACACACCAACACTGAAGCTTTCTTT | CASSVEEHTNTEAFF
TRBJ2-5 | - | TRBD1 | TRBV7-3 | TGTGCCAGCAGCCCTCGGACCGGGACAGGGGTAGAAGAGACCCAGTACTTC | CASSPRTGTGVEETQYF
TRBJ2-3 | - | - | TRBV13 | TGTGCCAGCAGCTTAATAGGTCAAGATACGCAGTATTTT | CASSLIGQDTQYF
TRBJ1-2 | - | TRBD1 | TRBV5-1 | TGCGCCAGCAGCGACAGGGGTAACTATGGCTACACCTTC | CASSDRGNYGYTF
TRBJ2-2 | - | - | TRBV5-1 | TGCGCCAGCAACCTCGTAGGCCCCGGGGAGCTGTTTTTT | CASNLVGPGELFF
TRBJ2-3 | - | TRBD1 | TRBV10-2 | TGCGCCAGCAGTGACTACCGGACAGGGGGCAGGACAGATACGCAGTATTTT | CASSDYRTGGRTDTQYF
TRBJ1-4 | - | TRBD1 | TRBV5-1 | TGCGCCAGCAGCTTGTGGACAGGGATGCGTGATGAAAAACTGTTTTTT | CASSLWTGMRDEKLFF
TRBJ1-3 | - | - | TRBV19 | TGTGCCAGTAGCTACGATACCTCCTCTGGAAACACCATATATTTT | CASSYDTSSGNTIYF
TRBJ1-1 | - | - | TRBV28 | TGTGCCAGCAGTTTTATAGCGGTCACTGAAGCTTTCTTT | CASSFIAVTEAFF
TRBJ2-2 | - | TRBD1 | TRBV19 | TGTGCCAGTAGGCAAGACAGGGCCACCGGGGAGCTGTTTTTT | CASRQDRATGELFF
TRBJ2-1 | once | TRBD1 | TRBV5-6 | TGTGCCAGCAGCCCGACAGGGTACAATGAGCAGTTCTTC | CASSPTGYNEQFF
TRBJ1-5 | - | - | TRBV12-5 | TGTGCTAGTGGTTTGGCCGCACACAATCAGCCCCAGCATTTT | CASGLAAHNQPQHF
TRBJ1-3 | - | - | TRBV4-3 | TGCGCCAGCAGCCAAGACGGCCAGGTTGTACACACCATATATTTT | CASSQDGQVVHTIYF
TRBJ1-5 | once | - | TRBV5-6 | TGTGCCAGCAGCTTGGGGGGTACGGGCAATCAGCCCCAGCATTTT | CASSLGGTGNQPQHF
TRBJ2-3 | - | - | TRBV7-3 | TGTGCCAGCAGTACTTGGAGCACAGATACGCAGTATTTT | CASSTWSTDTQYF
TRBJ2-7 | once | - | TRBV10-3 | TGTGCCACGTCCCGGAGCTACGAGCAGTACTTC | CATSRSYEQYF
TRBJ2-5 | - | - | TRBV28 | TGTGCCAGCAGTTTCCCCTACGTAACGGGCCGGAGGGATGAGACCCAGTACTTC | CASSFPYVTGRRDETQYF
TRBJ2-7 | - | TRBD2 | TRBV7-2 | TGTGCCAGCAGCTCATCCGGGACTAGCGGGAGGGGTATGCAGCAGTACTTC | CASSSSGTSGRGMQQYF
TRBJ1-1 | - | - | TRBV5-1 | TGCGCCACCAGACGGGGGCCTCCAATGAACACTGAAGCTTTCTTT | CATRRGPPMNTEAFF
TRBJ2-6 | - | - | TRBV28 | TGTGCCAGCAGTACACAAACCTTCTCTGGGGCCAACGTCCTGACTTTC | CASSTQTFSGANVLTF
TRBJ2-5 | - | - | TRBV5-1 | TGCGCCAGCAGAGTGACGGGTGAAGTGGGTGAGCAGTACTTC | CASRVTGEVGEQYF
TRBJ2-2 | - | - | TRBV5-4 | TGTGCCAGCAGTCCAGGGGAGTCGGACACCGGGGAGCTGTTTTTT | CASSPGESDTGELFF
TRBJ1-6 | - | - | TRBV5-1 | TGCGCCAGCAGCTTGGGAACATCTCTCGGGGCACCCCTCCACTTT | CASSLGTSLGAPLHF
TRBJ2-7 | - | - | TRBV6-1 | TGTGCCAGCCGGGACGGAATCTACGAGCAGTACTTC | CASRDGIYEQYF
TRBJ2-1 | - | - | TRBV19 | TGTGCCAGTAGTATTGGGCTGGCGTACAATGAGCAGTTCTTC | CASSIGLAYNEQFF
TRBJ2-7 | once | - | TRBV29-1 | TGCAGCGTAGGGCGCCAGGGGGAGCAGTACTTC | CSVGRQGEQYF
TRBJ2-3 | - | TRBD1 | TRBV7-9 | TGTGCCAGCAGCTTAGCCAACAGGGGGCAACGGCGCACAGATACGCAGTATTTT | CASSLANRGQRRTDTQYF
TRBJ1-4 | - | - | TRBV5-1 | TGCGCCAGCAGCCTGGGGTTAACGGGATACGAAAAACTGTTTTTT | CASSLGLTGYEKLFF
TRBJ1-2 | - | - | TRBV5-1 | TGCGCCAGCAGCCCAATAGGATTCGAGAATGGCTACACCTTC | CASSPIGFENGYTF
TRBJ2-2 | - | - | TRBV21-1 | TGTGCCAGCAGCAAAGGGTTTGAGGGGCCCGGGGAGCTGTTTTTT | CASSKGFEGPGELFF
TRBJ1-2 | - | - | TRBV5-4 | TGTGCCAGCAGCCCGTCGGGAGGGTTCTCTAACTATGGCTACACCTTC | CASSPSGGFSNYGYTF
TRBJ2-7 | - | - | TRBV19 | TGTGCCAGTAGTATGAGTCGGATAGCTCAGACCGAGCAGTACTTC | CASSMSRIAQTEQYF
TRBJ2-4 | - | TRBD2 | TRBV5-1 | TGCGCCAGCAGCTTAACGTCTAGCGGGAGGGCCTCTCAGTACTTC | CASSLTSSGRASQYF
TRBJ2-7 | - | - | TRBV7-8 | TGTGCCAGCAGCAACAGGGACGAGCAGTACTTC | CASSNRDEQYF
TRBJ2-2 | - | - | TRBV6-1 | TGTGCCAGAGGGGTGGGGTTAGCCGGGGAGCTGTTTTTT | CARGVGLAGELFF
TRBJ2-7 | - | - | TRBV4-1 | TGCGCCAGCAGCCAAGATTATCCGAGTACCTACGAGCAGTACTTC | CASSQDYPSTYEQYF
TRBJ1-6 | - | - | TRBV5-1 | TGCGCCTCCGGGGACGGTAGTAATTCACCCCTCCACTTT | CASGDGSNSPLHF
TRBJ2-5 | - | - | TRBV5-4 | TGTGCCAGCAGCTTGGAGCTGGAAGAGACCCAGTACTTC | CASSLELEETQYF
TRBJ2-3 | - | TRBD1 | TRBV2 | TGTGCCAGCAGTGGCGGGACAGGGTTATCAGATACGCAGTATTTT | CASSGGTGLSDTQYF
TRBJ2-3 | - | - | TRBV6-5 | TGTGCCAGCAGTTACTCACGGGCGCTGGATACGCAGTATTTT | CASSYSRALDTQYF
TRBJ2-7 | once | - | TRBV18 | TGTGCCAGCCGACCGGACTTACGAGGGAAGGTCTACGAGCAGTACTTC | CASRPDLRGKVYEQYF
TRBJ2-7 | once | - | TRBV11-2 | TGTGCCAGCAGCTTAAGTGGAGGGGGCCAATCCTACGAGCAGTACTTC | CASSLSGGGQSYEQYF
TRBJ1-5 | - | - | TRBV2 | TGTGCCAGCGCATGGGCTACTGGTAGCAATCAGCCCCAGCATTTT | CASAWATGSNQPQHF
TRBJ2-3 | - | - | TRBV9 | TGTGCCAGCAGCGCCCGAGGGCTTCGGGATACGCAGTATTTT | CASSARGLRDTQYF
TRBJ2-2 | - | - | TRBV6-4 | TGTGCCAGCAGTGACTCAGGCGGGACCGGGGAGCTGTTTTTT | CASSDSGGTGELFF
TRBJ2-7 | once | - | TRBV6-1 | TGTGCCAGCGAAAATCGCTACGAGCAGTACTTC | CASENRYEQYF
TRBJ1-5 | few | - | TRBV30 | TGTGCCTGGTCGCCCCTGGACAATCAGCCCCAGCATTTT | CAWSPLDNQPQHF
TRBJ1-6 | - | - | TRBV9 | TGTGCCAGCAGCGTAGGCGGCGGAGGGAGGTCACCCCTCCACTTT | CASSVGGGGRSPLHF
TRBJ1-3 | - | - | TRBV18 | TGTGCCAGCTCCCGGTCCCCCCCCGGCTCTGGAAACACCATATATTTT | CASSRSPPGSGNTIYF
TRBJ2-1 | - | TRBD1 | TRBV7-2 | TGTGCCAGCAGACCCGGGACAGGGGGTTACAATGAGCAGTTCTTC | CASRPGTGGYNEQFF